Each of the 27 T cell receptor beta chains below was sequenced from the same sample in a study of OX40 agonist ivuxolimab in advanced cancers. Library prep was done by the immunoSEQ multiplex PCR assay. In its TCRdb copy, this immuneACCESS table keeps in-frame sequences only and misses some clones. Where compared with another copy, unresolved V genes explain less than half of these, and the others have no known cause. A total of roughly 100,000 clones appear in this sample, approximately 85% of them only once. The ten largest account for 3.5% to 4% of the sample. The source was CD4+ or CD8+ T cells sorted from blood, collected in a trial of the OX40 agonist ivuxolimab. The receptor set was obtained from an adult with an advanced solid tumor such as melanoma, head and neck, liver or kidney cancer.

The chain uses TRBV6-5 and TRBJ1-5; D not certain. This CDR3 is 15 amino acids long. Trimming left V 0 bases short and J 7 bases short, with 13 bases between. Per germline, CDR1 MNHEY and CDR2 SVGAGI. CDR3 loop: CASSYSSHPGQPQHF. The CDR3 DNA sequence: TGTGCCAGCAGTTACTCGAGTCACCCGGGGCAGCCCCAGCATTTT.

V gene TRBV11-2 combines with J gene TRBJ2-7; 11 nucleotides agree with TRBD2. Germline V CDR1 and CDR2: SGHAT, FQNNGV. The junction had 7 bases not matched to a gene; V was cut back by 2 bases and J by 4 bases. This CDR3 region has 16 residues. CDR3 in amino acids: CASSLKVLAGEYEQYF. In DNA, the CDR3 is TGTGCCAGCAGCTTAAAGGTACTAGCGGGAGAGTACGAGCAGTACTTC.

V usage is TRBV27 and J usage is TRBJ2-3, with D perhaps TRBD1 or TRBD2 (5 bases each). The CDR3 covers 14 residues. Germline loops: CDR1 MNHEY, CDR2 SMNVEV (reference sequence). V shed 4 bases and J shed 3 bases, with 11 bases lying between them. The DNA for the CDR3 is TGTGCCAGCAGTTCGGTTGAGGGGACAGATACGCAGTATTTT. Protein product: CASSSVEGTDTQYF.

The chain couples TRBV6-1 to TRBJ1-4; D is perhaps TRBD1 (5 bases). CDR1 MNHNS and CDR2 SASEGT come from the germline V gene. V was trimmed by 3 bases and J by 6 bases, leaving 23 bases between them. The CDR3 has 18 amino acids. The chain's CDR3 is CASSDRAQGGSGYEKLFF. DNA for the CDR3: TGTGCCAGCAGTGACAGGGCCCAGGGAGGGTCTGGGTATGAAAAACTGTTTTTT.

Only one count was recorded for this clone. The CDR3 DNA is TGCGCCAGCAGCTTGGAGGCGGGGGACACCATATATTTT. Protein sequence: CASSLEAGDTIYF. V gene TRBV5-1 combines with J gene TRBJ1-3; TRBD1 is a possible D gene (5 bases). Germline lookup yields CDR1 SGHRS and CDR2 YFSETQ. The CDR3 is 13 residues long. Trimming stripped 0 bases from V and 8 bases from J, with 9 bases between.

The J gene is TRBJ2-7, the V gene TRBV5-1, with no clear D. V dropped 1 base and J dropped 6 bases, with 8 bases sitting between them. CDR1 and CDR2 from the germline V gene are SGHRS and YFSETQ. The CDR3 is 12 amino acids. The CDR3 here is CASSLSRVEQYF. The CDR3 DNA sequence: TGCGCCAGCAGCTTGAGTCGGGTCGAGCAGTACTTC.

CDR3 in DNA: TGTGCCAGCAGCTTAGCGGGAGCCTACGAGCAGTACTTC. Encoded protein: CASSLAGAYEQYF. The chain is built from TRBV7-8 and TRBJ2-5, with TRBD2 as a possible D gene (5 bases). The DNA end favors TRBJ2-7, so the J call may be wrong. CDR1 is SGHVS, CDR2 FQNEAQ, per germline. This CDR3 is 13 amino acids long.

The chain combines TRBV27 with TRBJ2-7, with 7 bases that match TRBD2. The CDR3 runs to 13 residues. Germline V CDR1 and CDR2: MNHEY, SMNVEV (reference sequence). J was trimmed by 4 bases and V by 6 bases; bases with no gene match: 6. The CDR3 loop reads CASRKRDEYEQYF. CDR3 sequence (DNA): TGTGCCAGCAGAAAGCGGGATGAATACGAGCAGTACTTC.

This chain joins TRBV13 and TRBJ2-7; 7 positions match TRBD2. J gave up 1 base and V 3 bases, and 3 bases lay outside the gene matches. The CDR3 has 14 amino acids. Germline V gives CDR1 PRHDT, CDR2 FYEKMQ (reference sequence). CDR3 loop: CASSFEAGSYEQYF. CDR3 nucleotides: TGTGCCAGCAGCTTTGAAGCGGGATCCTACGAGCAGTACTTC.

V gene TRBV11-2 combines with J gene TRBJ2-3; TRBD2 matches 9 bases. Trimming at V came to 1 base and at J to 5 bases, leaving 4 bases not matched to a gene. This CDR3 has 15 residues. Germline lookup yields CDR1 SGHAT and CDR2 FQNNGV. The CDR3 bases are TGTGCCAGCAGCTTAGTGGGTAGCGGGAGAGATACGCAGTATTTT. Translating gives CASSLVGSGRDTQYF.

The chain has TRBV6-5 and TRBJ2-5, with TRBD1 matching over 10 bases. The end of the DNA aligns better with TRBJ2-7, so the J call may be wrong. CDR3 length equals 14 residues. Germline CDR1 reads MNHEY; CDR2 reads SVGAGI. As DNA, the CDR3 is TGTGCCAGCAGTCGGACAGGGGGAACCTACGAGCAGTACTTC. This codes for CASSRTGGTYEQYF.

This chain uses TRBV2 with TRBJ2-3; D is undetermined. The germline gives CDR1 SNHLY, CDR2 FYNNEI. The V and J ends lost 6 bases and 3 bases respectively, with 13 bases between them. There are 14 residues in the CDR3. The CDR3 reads CASRTDGTTDTQYF. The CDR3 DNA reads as TGTGCCAGCAGGACGGACGGTACGACAGATACGCAGTATTTT.

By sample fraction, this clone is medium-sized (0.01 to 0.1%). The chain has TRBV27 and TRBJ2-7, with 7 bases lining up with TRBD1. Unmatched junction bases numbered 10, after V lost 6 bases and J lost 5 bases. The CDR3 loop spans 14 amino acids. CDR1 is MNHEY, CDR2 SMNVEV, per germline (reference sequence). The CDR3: CASSLPGTANEQYF. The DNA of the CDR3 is TGTGCCAGCAGCCTCCCTGGGACAGCTAACGAGCAGTACTTC.

CDR3 sequence reads: CASSVGDEQYF. The CDR3 coding sequence is TGTGCCAGCAGTGTAGGGGACGAGCAGTACTTC. J is TRBJ2-5 and V is TRBV25-1, with D possibly TRBD1 on 5 matching bases. The end of the DNA aligns better with TRBJ2-7, so the J call may be wrong. The CDR3 loop spans 11 amino acids. Looked up from germline, CDR1 is MGHDK and CDR2 is SYGVNS.

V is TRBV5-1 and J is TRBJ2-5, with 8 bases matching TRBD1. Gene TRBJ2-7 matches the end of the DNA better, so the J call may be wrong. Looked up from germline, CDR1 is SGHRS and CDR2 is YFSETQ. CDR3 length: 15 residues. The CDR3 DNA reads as TGCGCCAGCAGCCGTATGACAGGGGAAGGGGACGAGCAGTACTTC. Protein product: CASSRMTGEGDEQYF.

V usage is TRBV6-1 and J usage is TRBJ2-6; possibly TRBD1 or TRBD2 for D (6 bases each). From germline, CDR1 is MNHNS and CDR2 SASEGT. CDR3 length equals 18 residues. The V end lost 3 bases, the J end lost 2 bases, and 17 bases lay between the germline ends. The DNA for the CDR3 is TGTGCCAGCAGTGAGGGACCACCGGGGGCGCCTGGGGCCAACGTCCTGACTTTC. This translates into CASSEGPPGAPGANVLTF.

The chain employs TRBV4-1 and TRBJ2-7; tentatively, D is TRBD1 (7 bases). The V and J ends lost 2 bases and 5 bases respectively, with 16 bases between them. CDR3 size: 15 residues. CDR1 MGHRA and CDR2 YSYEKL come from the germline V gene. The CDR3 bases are TGCGCCAGCAGCCAACCGACAGGGAGGTACCACGAGCAGTACTTC. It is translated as CASSQPTGRYHEQYF.

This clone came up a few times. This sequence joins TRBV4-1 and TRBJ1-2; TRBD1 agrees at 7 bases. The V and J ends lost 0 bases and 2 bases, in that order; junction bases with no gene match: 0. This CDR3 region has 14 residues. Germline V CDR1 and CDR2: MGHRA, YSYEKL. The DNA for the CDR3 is TGCGCCAGCAGCCAAGAGACAGGGAACTATGGCTACACCTTC. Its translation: CASSQETGNYGYTF.

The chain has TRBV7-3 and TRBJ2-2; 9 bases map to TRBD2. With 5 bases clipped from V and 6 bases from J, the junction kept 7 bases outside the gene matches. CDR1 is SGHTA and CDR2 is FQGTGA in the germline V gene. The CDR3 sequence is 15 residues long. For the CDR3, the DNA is TGTGCCAGCAGCAGAGCAGCGGGAGGTGCCGGGGAGCTGTTTTTT. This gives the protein CASSRAAGGAGELFF.

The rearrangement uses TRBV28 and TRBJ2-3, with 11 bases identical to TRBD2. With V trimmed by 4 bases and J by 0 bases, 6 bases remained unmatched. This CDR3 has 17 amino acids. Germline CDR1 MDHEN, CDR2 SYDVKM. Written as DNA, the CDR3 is TGTGCCAGCAGTTCTCAACTAGCGGGGGCTAGCACAGATACGCAGTATTTT. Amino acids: CASSSQLAGASTDTQYF.

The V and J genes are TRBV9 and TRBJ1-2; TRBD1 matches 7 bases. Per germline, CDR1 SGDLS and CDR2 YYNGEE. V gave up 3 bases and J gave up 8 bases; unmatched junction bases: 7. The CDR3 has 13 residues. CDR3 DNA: TGTGCCAGCAGCGGACAGGGCCTTGAAGGCTACACCTTC. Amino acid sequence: CASSGQGLEGYTF.

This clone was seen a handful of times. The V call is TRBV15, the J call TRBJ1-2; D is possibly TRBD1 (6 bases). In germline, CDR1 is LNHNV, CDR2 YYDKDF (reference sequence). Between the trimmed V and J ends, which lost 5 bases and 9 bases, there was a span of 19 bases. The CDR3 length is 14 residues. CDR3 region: CATSPPGTRESYTF. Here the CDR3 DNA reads TGTGCCACCAGCCCCCCAGGGACAAGGGAAAGCTACACCTTC.

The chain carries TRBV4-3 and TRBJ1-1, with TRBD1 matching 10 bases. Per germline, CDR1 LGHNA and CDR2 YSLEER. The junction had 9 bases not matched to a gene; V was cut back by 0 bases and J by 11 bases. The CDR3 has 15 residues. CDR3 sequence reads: CASSQDAPGQGSAFF. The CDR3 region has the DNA TGCGCCAGCAGCCAAGACGCCCCGGGACAGGGGAGTGCTTTCTTT.

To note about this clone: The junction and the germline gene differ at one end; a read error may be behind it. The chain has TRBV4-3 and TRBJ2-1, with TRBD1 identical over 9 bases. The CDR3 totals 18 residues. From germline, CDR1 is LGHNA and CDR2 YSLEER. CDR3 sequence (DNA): TGCGCCAGCAGCAAAGATAGGGGGACAGGGATACCCTACAATGAGCAGTTCTTC. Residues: CASSKDRGTGIPYNEQFF.

CDR3 coding DNA: TGTGCCAGCAGCTTGGGGGGGGGCTCCTACGAGCAGTACTTC. Protein: CASSLGGGSYEQYF. This rearrangement joins TRBV5-4 to TRBJ2-7; 7 bases line up with TRBD2. The V and J ends lost 0 bases and 0 bases, in that order; junction bases with no gene match: 0. The length of the CDR3 is 14 residues. Germline V CDR1 and CDR2: SGHNT, YYREEE (reference sequence). Full variable domain (remainder filled in from reference TRBV5-4 and TRBJ2-7): ETGVTQSPTHLIKTRGQQVTLRCSSQSGHNTVSWYQQALGQGPQFIFQYYREEENGRGNFPPRFSGLQFPNYSSELNVNALELDDSALYLCASSLGGGSYEQYFGPGTRLTVT.

CDR3 residues: CASSIVTGQGTQYF. CDR3 coding DNA: TGTGCCAGTAGTATAGTAACAGGGCAGGGGACCCAGTACTTC. This chain links TRBV19 with TRBJ2-5; possibly TRBD1 for D (6 bases). This CDR3 is 14 amino acids long. V dropped 1 base and J dropped 7 bases, with 13 bases sitting between them. Germline V gene sequence: CDR1 LNHDA, CDR2 SQIVND (reference sequence).

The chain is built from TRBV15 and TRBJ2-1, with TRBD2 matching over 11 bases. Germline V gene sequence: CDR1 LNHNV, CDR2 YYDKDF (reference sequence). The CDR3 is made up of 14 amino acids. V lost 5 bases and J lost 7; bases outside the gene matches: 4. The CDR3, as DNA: TGTGCCACCAGCTTAGCGGGAGGGCCTAATGAGCAGTTCTTC. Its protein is CATSLAGGPNEQFF.